Sequencing of this T cell receptor beta chain was carried out in a study of identical twins. This clonotype was observed many times. Template switching introduced a universal primer site, and the cDNA bore unique molecular identifiers. MiXCR was run by TCRdb on the 5' RACE reads, yielding one entry per CDR3 protein. The data hold fewer than 250,000 distinct CDR3 sequences, with about 7.5% observed a single time. Germline CDR1 is MNHNS and CDR2 is SASEGT. Trimming stripped 6 bases from V and 1 base from J, with 18 bases between. The CDR3 is 17 amino acids. These data were likewise used in another study, on yellow fever vaccine responses in identical twins.

The sequenced sample consisted of memory (CD45RO+) T cells sorted from blood. The clonotype originates from a woman aged 18-30 years in good health. The J gene is TRBJ2-2, the V gene TRBV6-1, with a weak D call TRBD1 (5 bases). CDR3 loop: CASRPLGATRNTGELFF. In DNA form, the CDR3 reads TGTGCCAGCAGACCCTTAGGGGCTACCCGGAACACCGGGGAGCTGTTTTTT.